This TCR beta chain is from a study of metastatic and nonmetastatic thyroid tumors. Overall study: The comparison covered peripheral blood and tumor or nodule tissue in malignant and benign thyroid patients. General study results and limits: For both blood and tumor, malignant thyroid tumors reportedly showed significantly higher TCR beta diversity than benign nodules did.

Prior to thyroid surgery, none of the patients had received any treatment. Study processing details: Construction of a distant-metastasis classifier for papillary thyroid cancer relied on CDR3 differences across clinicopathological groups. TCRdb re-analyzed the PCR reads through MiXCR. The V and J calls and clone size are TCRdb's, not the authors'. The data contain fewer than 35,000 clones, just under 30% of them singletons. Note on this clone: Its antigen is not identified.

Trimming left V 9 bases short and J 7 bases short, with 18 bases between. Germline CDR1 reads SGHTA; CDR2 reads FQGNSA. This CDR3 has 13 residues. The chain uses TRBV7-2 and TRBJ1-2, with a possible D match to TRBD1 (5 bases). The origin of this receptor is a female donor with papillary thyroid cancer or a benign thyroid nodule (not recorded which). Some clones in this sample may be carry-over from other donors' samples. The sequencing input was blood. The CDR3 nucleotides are TGTGCCAGAAGTACTCACAGGTCTGCTGGCTACACCTTC. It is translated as CARSTHRSAGYTF.